The 8 T cell receptor beta chains listed next were all sequenced from one sample in a study of blood T cells in healthy people across ages. With a J-beta primer mix and a sample-barcoded 5' primer, a second PCR ran roughly 6 to 11 cycles. TCRdb itself ran the 5' RACE reads through MiXCR, one entry per CDR3 protein. The data hold some 710,000 distinct CDR3 sequences, with about half observed a single time. The source material was blood. These receptors all come from a man aged 80 or over in good health.

This clonotype came up a few times. V and J are TRBV5-1 and TRBJ2-7; no clear D gene. CDR1 is SGHRS, CDR2 YFSETQ, per germline. Trimming pared 0 bases from V and 0 bases from J, leaving 7 bases between. The CDR3 sequence is 14 residues long. The CDR3 protein is CASSLVLNSYEQYF. The CDR3 DNA reads TGCGCCAGCAGCTTGGTCCTAAACTCCTACGAGCAGTACTTC.

The chain links TRBV2 to TRBJ2-3; 7 nucleotides align to TRBD2. Germline V gene sequence: CDR1 SNHLY, CDR2 FYNNEI. J lost 4 bases, V lost 3 bases, and 4 bases had no gene match. CDR3 length equals 14 residues. The CDR3 region has the DNA TGTGCCAGCAGTGAGCGGGAGACTGCAGATACGCAGTATTTT. This sequence encodes CASSERETADTQYF.

The chain couples TRBV5-1 to TRBJ2-5, with D maybe TRBD1 (5 bases). The V and J ends lost 1 base and 11 bases respectively, with 21 bases between them. Germline loops: CDR1 SGHRS, CDR2 YFSETQ. This CDR3 is built from 15 residues. In nucleotides, the CDR3 is TGCGCCAGCAGCTTGCGGCTAGATGGGGCCAATGAGCAGTACTTC. It specifies CASSLRLDGANEQYF. The variable domain in full, with the rest retrieved from reference TRBV5-1 and TRBJ2-5, is KAGVTQTPRYLIKTRGQQVTLSCSPISGHRSVSWYQQTPGQGLQFLFEYFSETQRNKGNFPGRFSGRQFSNSRSEMNVSTLELGDSALYLCASSLRLDGANEQYFGPGTRLLVL.

This clonotype was counted a few times. The V and J genes are TRBV3-1 and TRBJ2-3, with D possibly being TRBD2 (5 bases). V was cut by 4 bases and J by 5 bases, with 16 bases left in between. Germline V gene sequence: CDR1 LGHDT, CDR2 YNNKEL (reference sequence). The CDR3 has 15 residues. Here the CDR3 DNA reads TGTGCCAGCAGCCGATCATCTGACGCGGGAGATACGCAGTATTTT. Its protein product is CASSRSSDAGDTQYF.

This chain links TRBV5-1 with TRBJ1-1; maybe TRBD1 (5 bases). CDR3 length: 15 residues. The V and J ends lost 0 bases and 3 bases respectively, with 12 bases between them. CDR1 is SGHRS and CDR2 is YFSETQ in the germline V gene. The CDR3 DNA reads TGCGCCAGCAGCTTGGGTTCGACAGCTTACACTGAAGCTTTCTTT. Translated, it gives CASSLGSTAYTEAFF.

The CDR3 sequence is CASSLYYLYEQYF. The CDR3 DNA reads as TGTGCCAGCAGCTTGTACTATCTCTACGAGCAGTACTTC. The rearrangement joins TRBV7-2 to TRBJ2-7; no clear D. This CDR3 is built from 13 residues. Germline V gives CDR1 SGHTA, CDR2 FQGNSA. V gave up 3 bases and J gave up 3 bases, with 9 bases separating them.

This clonotype showed up many times. This chain joins TRBV7-9 and TRBJ2-7; D is possibly TRBD1 or TRBD2 (5 bases each). This CDR3 is built from 15 residues. V was cut by 5 bases and J by 2 bases, with 16 bases left in between. Germline CDR1 reads SEHNR; CDR2 reads FQNEAQ (reference sequence). The CDR3, as DNA: TGTGCCAGCAGCGCAACCGGGGCAAGAACCTACGAGCAGTACTTC. It codes for CASSATGARTYEQYF.

The chain combines TRBV20-1 with TRBJ2-2; tentatively, D is TRBD1 or TRBD2 (5 bases each). The CDR3 sequence is 14 residues long. Per germline, CDR1 DFQATT and CDR2 SNEGSKA (reference sequence). Trimming left V 1 base short and J 6 bases short, with 12 bases between. The CDR3 nucleotides read TGCAGTGCTAGAGTTGGGGGTAACGCCGGGGAGCTGTTTTTT. Translation gives CSARVGGNAGELFF.